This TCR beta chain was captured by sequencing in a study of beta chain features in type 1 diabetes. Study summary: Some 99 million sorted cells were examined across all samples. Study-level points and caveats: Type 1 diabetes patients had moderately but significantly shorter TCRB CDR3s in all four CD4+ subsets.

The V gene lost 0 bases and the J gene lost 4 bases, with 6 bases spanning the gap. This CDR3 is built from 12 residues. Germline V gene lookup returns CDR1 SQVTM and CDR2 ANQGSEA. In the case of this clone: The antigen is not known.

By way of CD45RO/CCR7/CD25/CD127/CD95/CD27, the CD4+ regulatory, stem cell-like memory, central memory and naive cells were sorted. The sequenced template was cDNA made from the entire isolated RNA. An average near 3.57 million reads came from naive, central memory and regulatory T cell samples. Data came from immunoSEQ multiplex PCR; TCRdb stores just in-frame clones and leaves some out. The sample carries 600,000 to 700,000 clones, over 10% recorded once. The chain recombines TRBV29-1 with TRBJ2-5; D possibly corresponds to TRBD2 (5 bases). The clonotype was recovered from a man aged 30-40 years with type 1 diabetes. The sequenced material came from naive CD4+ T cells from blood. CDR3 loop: CSVEDGGETQYF. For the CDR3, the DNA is TGCAGCGTTGAAGATGGAGGAGAGACCCAGTACTTC.